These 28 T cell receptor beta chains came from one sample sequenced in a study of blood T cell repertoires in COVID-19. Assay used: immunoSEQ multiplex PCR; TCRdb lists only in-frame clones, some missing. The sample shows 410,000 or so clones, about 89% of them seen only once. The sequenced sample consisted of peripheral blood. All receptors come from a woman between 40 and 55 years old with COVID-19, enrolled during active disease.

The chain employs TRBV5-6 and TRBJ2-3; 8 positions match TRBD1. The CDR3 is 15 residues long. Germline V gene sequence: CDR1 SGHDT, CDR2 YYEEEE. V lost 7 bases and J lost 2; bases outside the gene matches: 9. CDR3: CASSPDRAHTDTQYF. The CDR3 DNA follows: TGTGCCAGCTCCCCGGACAGGGCCCACACAGATACGCAGTATTTT.

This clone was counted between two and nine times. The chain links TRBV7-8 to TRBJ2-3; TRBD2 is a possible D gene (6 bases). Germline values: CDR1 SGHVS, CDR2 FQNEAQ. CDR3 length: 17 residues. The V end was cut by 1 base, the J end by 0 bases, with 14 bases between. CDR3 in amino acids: CASSLVAVLSSTDTQYF. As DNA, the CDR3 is TGTGCCAGCAGCTTAGTAGCGGTACTTTCTAGCACAGATACGCAGTATTTT.

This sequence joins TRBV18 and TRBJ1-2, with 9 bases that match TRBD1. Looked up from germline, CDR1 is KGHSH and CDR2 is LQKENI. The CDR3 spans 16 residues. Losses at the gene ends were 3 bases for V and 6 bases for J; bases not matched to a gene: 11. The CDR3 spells CASSPGTGTAGDGYTF. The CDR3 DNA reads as TGTGCCAGCTCACCCGGGACAGGGACGGCTGGGGATGGCTACACCTTC.

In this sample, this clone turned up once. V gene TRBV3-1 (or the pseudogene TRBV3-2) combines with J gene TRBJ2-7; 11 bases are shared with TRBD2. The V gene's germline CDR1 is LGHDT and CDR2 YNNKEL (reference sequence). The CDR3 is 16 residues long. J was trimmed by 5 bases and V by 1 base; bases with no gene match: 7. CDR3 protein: CASSQGGLAGPHEQYF. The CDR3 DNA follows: TGTGCCAGCAGCCAAGGAGGACTAGCGGGTCCCCACGAGCAGTACTTC.

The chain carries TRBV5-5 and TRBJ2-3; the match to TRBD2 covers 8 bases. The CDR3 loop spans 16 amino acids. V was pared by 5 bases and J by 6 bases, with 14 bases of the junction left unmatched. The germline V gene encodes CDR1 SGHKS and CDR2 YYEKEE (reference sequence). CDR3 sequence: CASRLVLAVLGDTQYF. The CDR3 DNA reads TGTGCCAGCAGACTCGTACTAGCGGTACTCGGTGATACGCAGTATTTT.

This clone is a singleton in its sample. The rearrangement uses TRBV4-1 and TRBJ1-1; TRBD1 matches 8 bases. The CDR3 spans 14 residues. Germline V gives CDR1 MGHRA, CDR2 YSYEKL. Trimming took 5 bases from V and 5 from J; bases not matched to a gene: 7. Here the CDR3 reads CASSFQGAGTEAFF. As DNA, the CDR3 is TGCGCCAGCAGCTTCCAGGGGGCGGGTACTGAAGCTTTCTTT.

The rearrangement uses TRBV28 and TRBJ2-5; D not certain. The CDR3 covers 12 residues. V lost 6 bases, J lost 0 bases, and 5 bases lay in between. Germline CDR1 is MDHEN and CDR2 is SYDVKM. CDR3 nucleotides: TGTGCCAGCAGATCGTACCAAGAGACCCAGTACTTC. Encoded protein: CASRSYQETQYF.

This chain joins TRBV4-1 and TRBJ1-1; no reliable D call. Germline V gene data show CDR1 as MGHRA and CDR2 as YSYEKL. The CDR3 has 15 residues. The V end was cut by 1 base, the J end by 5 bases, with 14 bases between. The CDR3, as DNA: TGCGCCAGCAGCCAAGTGCCGGGGTTCGGAACTGAAGCTTTCTTT. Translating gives CASSQVPGFGTEAFF.

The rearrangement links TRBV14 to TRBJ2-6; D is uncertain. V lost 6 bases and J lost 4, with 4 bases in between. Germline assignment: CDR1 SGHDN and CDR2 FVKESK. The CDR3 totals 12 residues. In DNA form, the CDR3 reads TGTGCCAGCAGTCTCGGGGCCAACGTCCTGACTTTC. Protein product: CASSLGANVLTF.

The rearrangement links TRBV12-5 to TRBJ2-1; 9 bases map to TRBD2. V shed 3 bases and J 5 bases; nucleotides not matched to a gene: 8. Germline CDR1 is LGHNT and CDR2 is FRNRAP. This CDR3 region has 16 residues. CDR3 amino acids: CASGFQDSGGHNEQFF. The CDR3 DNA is TGTGCTAGTGGTTTCCAAGATAGCGGGGGCCACAATGAGCAGTTCTTC.

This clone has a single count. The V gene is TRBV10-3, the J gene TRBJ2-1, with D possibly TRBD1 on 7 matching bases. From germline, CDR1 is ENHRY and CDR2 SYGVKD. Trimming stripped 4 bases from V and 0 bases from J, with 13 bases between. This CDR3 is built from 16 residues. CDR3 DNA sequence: TGTGCCATCAGTGGGGGGGACAGTTACTCCTACAATGAGCAGTTCTTC. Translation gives CAISGGDSYSYNEQFF.

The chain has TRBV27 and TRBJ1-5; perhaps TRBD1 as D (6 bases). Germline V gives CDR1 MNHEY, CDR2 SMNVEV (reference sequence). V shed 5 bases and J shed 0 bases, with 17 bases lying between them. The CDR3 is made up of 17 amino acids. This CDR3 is CASSPLKLGASNQPQHF. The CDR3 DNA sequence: TGTGCCAGCAGTCCCCTGAAGTTGGGGGCTAGCAATCAGCCCCAGCATTTT.

The DNA for the CDR3 is TGCGCCAGCAGTTTACAGGGGGCAACCGGGGAGCTGTTTTTT. Protein product: CASSLQGATGELFF. V and J are TRBV5-1 and TRBJ2-2; 9 bases align to TRBD1. Germline V gene sequence: CDR1 SGHRS, CDR2 YFSETQ. The CDR3 is made up of 14 amino acids. V lost 5 bases and J lost 5; bases outside the gene matches: 4.

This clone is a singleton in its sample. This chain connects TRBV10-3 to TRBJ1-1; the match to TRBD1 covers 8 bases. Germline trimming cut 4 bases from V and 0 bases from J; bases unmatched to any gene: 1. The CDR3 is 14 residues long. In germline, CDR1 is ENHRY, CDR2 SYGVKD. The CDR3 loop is CAISGTGMNTEAFF. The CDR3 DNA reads TGTGCCATCAGTGGGACAGGGATGAACACTGAAGCTTTCTTT.

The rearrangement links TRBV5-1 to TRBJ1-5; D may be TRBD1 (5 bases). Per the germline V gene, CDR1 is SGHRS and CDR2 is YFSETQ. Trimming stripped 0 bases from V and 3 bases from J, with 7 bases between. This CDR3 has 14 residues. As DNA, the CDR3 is TGCGCCAGCAGCTTGGAGGGGTCCAATCAGCCCCAGCATTTT. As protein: CASSLEGSNQPQHF.

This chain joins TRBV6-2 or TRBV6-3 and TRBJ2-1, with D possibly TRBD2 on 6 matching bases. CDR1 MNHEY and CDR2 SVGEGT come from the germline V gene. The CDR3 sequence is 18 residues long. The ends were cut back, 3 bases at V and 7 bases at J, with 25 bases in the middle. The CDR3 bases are TGTGCCAGCAGTTATACTTTAGCGGACCGTATTAGGGTGAATGAGCAGTTCTTC. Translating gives CASSYTLADRIRVNEQFF.

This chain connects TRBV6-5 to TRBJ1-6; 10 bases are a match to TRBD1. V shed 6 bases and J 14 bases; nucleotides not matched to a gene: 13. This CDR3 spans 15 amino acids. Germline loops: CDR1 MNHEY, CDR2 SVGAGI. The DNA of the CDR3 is TGTGCCAGCAGCCCAGGACAGGGGGGCTATTTGGCCCTCCACTTT. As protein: CASSPGQGGYLALHF.

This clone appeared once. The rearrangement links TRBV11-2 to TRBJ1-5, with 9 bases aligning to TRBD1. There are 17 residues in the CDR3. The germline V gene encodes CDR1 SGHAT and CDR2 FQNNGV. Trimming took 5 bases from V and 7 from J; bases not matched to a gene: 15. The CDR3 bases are TGTGCCAGCAGCCCTGGGACAGGGAGAGGTATCAGACAGCCCCAGCATTTT. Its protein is CASSPGTGRGIRQPQHF.

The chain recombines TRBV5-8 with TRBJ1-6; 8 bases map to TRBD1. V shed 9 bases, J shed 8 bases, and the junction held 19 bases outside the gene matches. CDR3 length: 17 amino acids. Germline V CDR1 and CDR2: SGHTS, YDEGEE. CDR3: CATRTGGYPRMDSPLHF. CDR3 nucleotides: TGTGCCACCCGAACAGGGGGATACCCTAGGATGGATTCACCCCTCCACTTT.

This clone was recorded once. Here the CDR3 reads CASSIARNRPEEGYTF. As DNA, the CDR3 is TGTGCCAGTAGTATAGCTCGGAATCGACCAGAGGAAGGCTACACCTTC. V and J are TRBV19 and TRBJ1-2; no reliable D call. Germline V gives CDR1 LNHDA, CDR2 SQIVND (reference sequence). CDR3 length equals 16 residues. V was clipped by 1 base and J by 8 bases, with 20 bases between them.

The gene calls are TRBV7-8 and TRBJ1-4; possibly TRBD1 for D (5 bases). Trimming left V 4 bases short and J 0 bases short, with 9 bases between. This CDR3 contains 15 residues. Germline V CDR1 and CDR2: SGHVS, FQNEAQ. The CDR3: CASSSRVSTNEKLFF. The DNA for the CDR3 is TGTGCCAGCAGCTCCAGGGTTTCAACTAATGAAAAACTGTTTTTT.

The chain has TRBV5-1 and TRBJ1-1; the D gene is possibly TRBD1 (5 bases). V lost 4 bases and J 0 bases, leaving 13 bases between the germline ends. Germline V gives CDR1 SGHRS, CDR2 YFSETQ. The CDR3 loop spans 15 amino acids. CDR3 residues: CASSRIRQMNTEAFF. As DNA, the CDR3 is TGCGCCAGCAGCCGGATTCGACAGATGAACACTGAAGCTTTCTTT. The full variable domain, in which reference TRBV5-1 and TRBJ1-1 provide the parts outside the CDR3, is KAGVTQTPRYLIKTRGQQVTLSCSPISGHRSVSWYQQTPGQGLQFLFEYFSETQRNKGNFPGRFSGRQFSNSRSEMNVSTLELGDSALYLCASSRIRQMNTEAFFGQGTRLTVV.

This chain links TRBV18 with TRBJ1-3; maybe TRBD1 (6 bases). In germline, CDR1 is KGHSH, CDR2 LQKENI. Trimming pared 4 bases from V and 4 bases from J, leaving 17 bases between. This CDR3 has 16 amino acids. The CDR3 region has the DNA TGTGCCAGCTCACGAACCTCTACAGGGTCGGGAAACACCATATATTTT. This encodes CASSRTSTGSGNTIYF.

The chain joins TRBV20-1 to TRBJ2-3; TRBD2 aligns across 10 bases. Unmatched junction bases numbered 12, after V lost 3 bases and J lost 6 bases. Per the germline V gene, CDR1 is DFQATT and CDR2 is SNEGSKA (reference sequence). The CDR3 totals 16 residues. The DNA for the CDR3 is TGCAGTGCTAGTTATTTCAAGCGGGGGGGCCGGGATACGCAGTATTTT. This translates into CSASYFKRGGRDTQYF.

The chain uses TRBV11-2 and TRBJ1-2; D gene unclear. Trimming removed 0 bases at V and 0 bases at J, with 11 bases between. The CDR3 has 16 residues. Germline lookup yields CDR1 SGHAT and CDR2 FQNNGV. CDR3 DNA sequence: TGTGCCAGCAGCTTAGACCGGGTCTCTCCTAACTATGGCTACACCTTC. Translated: CASSLDRVSPNYGYTF.

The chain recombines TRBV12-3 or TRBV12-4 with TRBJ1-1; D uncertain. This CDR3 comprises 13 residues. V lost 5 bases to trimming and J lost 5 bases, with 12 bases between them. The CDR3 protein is CASSPQSWTEAFF. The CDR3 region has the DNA TGTGCCAGCAGTCCACAGAGCTGGACTGAAGCTTTCTTT.

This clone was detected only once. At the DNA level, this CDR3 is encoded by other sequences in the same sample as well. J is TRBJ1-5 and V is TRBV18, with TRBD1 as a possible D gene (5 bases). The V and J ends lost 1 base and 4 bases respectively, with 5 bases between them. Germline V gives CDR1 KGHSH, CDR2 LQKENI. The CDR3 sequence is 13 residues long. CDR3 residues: CASSPQGNQPQHF. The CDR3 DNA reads TGTGCCAGCTCACCACAGGGGAATCAGCCCCAGCATTTT.

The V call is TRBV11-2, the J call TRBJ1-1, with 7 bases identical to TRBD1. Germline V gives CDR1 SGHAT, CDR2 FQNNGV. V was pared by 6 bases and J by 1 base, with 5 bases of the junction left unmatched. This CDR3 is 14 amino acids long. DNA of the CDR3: TGTGCCAGCAGTCCAGGACAGGCGAACACTGAAGCTTTCTTT. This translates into CASSPGQANTEAFF.